This TCR beta chain is from a study of response to subunit inactivated influenza vaccine. TCRdb re-derived calls from the RT-PCR reads in MiXCR, one entry per CDR3 protein. The sample has over 450,000 distinct CDR3 sequences; about an eighth are singletons. V shed 9 bases and J shed 0 bases, with 14 bases lying between them. The germline V gene has CDR1 KGHDR and CDR2 SFDVKD. CDR3 size: 15 residues. This clonotype was seen ten or more times. Here the sequenced sample was PBMCs from blood, taken roughly 48 days after vaccination. This clonotype was obtained from a man in his forties or fifties who received an inactivated influenza vaccine. This rearrangement joins TRBV24-1 to TRBJ2-1; a weak D match, TRBD1 (5 bases). CDR3 DNA: TGTGCCACCGCTGGAGAACAGGCCTCCTACAATGAGCAGTTCTTC. Translated: CATAGEQASYNEQFF.